Listed here are 28 T cell receptor beta chains from one sample, sequenced in a study of T cells expressing NK-cell markers. One entry per CDR3 protein, without DNA, is what TCRdb gives after re-calling the 5' RACE reads. Its table records some 110,000 distinct CDR3 sequences. Sequences were obtained from blood T cells: a sorted CD56 or NKG2C T cell subset, CD4+ or CD8+ T cells, or bulk PBMC T cells (not recorded which). All receptors derive from a woman between 18 and 75 years old in good health.

The V and J genes are TRBV6-5 and TRBJ1-3; the TCRdb call, TRBD1, lacks DNA for checking. CDR1 and CDR2 (germline): MNHEY, SVGAGI. This CDR3 is 16 amino acids long. The CDR3 sequence is CASSYLREDTGNTIYF.

This chain joins TRBV28 and TRBJ1-5; TCRdb picks TRBD1, but there is no DNA to check that call. The V gene's germline CDR1 is MDHEN and CDR2 SYDVKM. The CDR3 sequence is 14 residues long. The CDR3 region is CASTRTDFNQPQHF.

V usage is TRBV4-3 and J usage is TRBJ2-3; TCRdb gives TRBD2 as the D gene, but with no DNA this cannot be confirmed. The CDR3 runs to 13 residues. CDR1 and CDR2 (germline): LGHNA, YSLEER. CDR3 sequence reads: CASSQENAGSQYF.

This chain joins TRBV29-1 and TRBJ1-2; the TCRdb call, TRBD1, lacks DNA for checking. CDR1 is SQVTM, CDR2 ANQGSEA, per germline. The CDR3 loop spans 14 amino acids. The CDR3 spells CSIYRVGANYGYTF.

This rearrangement joins TRBV4-1 to TRBJ1-2; there is no DNA to check the TCRdb D call of TRBD1. Germline CDR1 MGHRA, CDR2 YSYEKL. CDR3 size: 16 residues. This CDR3 is CASSQETARVVYGYTF.

This rearrangement joins TRBV11-1 to TRBJ2-1; TCRdb's assignment of TRBD1 cannot be checked, as there is no DNA. The germline gives CDR1 SGHAT, CDR2 FQDESV (reference sequence). The CDR3 is 14 residues long. The CDR3 loop is CASSWGRPLGEQFF.

The V call is TRBV6-2 or TRBV6-3, the J call TRBJ2-5; TCRdb reports TRBD1, a call that lacks DNA to check it against. The CDR3 has 16 amino acids. Germline V gene lookup returns CDR1 MNHEY and CDR2 SVGEGT. The CDR3 reads CASTYPGRYDSGTQYF.

Here the CDR3 reads CASSISGHIQETQYF. This chain uses TRBV19 with TRBJ2-5; TCRdb outputs TRBD1, but without DNA this stays unchecked. From germline, CDR1 is LNHDA and CDR2 SQIVND (reference sequence). CDR3 size: 15 residues.

V is TRBV12-5 and J is TRBJ2-5; TCRdb selects TRBD1, and the lack of DNA leaves this call unchecked. Germline values: CDR1 LGHNT, CDR2 FRNRAP. This CDR3 spans 14 amino acids. The CDR3 sequence: CASGLGLGGGTQYF.

The rearrangement joins TRBV20-1 to TRBJ2-5; the TCRdb call, TRBD2, lacks DNA for checking. Looked up from germline, CDR1 is DFQATT and CDR2 is SNEGSKA (reference sequence). The CDR3 has 15 residues. The CDR3 loop reads CSATPGLASQETQYF.

The V and J genes are TRBV28 and TRBJ1-2; the D call from TCRdb, TRBD1, cannot be confirmed without DNA. The CDR3 length is 14 residues. Germline CDR1 and CDR2: MDHEN and SYDVKM. The CDR3 sequence: CASSSPGGVYGYTF.

The CDR3 sequence: CASSEPGTSGGQYF. The chain employs TRBV6-1 and TRBJ2-4; TCRdb calls TRBD2, which cannot be checked without DNA. The CDR3 runs to 14 residues. Germline CDR1 reads MNHNS; CDR2 reads SASEGT.

The V call is TRBV19, the J call TRBJ2-5; the TCRdb call, TRBD2, lacks DNA for checking. Germline CDR1 LNHDA, CDR2 SQIVND (reference sequence). This CDR3 region has 14 residues. CDR3 protein: CASRGTSEIETQYF.

The chain carries TRBV9 and TRBJ2-3; the TRBD1 assignment by TCRdb is unverifiable without DNA. The CDR3 length is 13 residues. Germline V gene data show CDR1 as SGDLS and CDR2 as YYNGEE. CDR3: CASSPSGGDTQYF.

This chain uses TRBV11-2 with TRBJ1-1; TCRdb's D call, TRBD1, is unchecked because there is no DNA. The CDR3 sequence is 14 residues long. The germline V gene encodes CDR1 SGHAT and CDR2 FQNNGV. CDR3 in amino acids: CASSFRTMNTEAFF.

The rearrangement uses TRBV20-1 and TRBJ2-1. Germline loops: CDR1 DFQATT, CDR2 SNEGSKA (reference sequence). The CDR3 extends over 14 amino acids. CDR3 amino acids: CSASGRTPYNEQFF.

This chain connects TRBV9 to TRBJ2-1; the D call from TCRdb, TRBD1, cannot be confirmed without DNA. The CDR3 covers 15 residues. CDR1 is SGDLS, CDR2 YYNGEE, per germline. CDR3 residues: CASSLPGTNYNEQFF.

The chain has TRBV13 and TRBJ1-5; TCRdb lists TRBD1, though no DNA is available to test this call. There are 14 residues in the CDR3. CDR1 PRHDT and CDR2 FYEKMQ come from the germline V gene (reference sequence). The CDR3 loop reads CASSERGLNQPQHF.

The chain couples TRBV12-3 or TRBV12-4 to TRBJ1-4. The CDR3 covers 15 residues. CDR3 protein: CASSQSYGPNEKLFF.

This chain connects TRBV5-4 to TRBJ2-3; TCRdb lists TRBD1, though no DNA is available to test this call. Looked up from germline, CDR1 is SGHNT and CDR2 is YYREEE (reference sequence). The CDR3 covers 15 residues. This chain's CDR3 is CASSLYPGSTDTQYF. Based on the CDR3 plus reference TRBV5-4 and TRBJ2-3, the full variable domain is ETGVTQSPTHLIKTRGQQVTLRCSSQSGHNTVSWYQQALGQGPQFIFQYYREEENGRGNFPPRFSGLQFPNYSSELNVNALELDDSALYLCASSLYPGSTDTQYFGPGTRLTVL.

This chain uses TRBV29-1 with TRBJ2-4; checking the TCRdb D call of TRBD2 is not possible without DNA. This CDR3 comprises 13 residues. Per the germline V gene, CDR1 is SQVTM and CDR2 is ANQGSEA. The CDR3 region is CSVPTPLGSIQYF.

The V call is TRBV2, the J call TRBJ2-5; TCRdb gives TRBD1 as the D gene, but with no DNA this cannot be confirmed. CDR1 is SNHLY, CDR2 FYNNEI, per germline. CDR3 length: 13 amino acids. The CDR3: CASSDELAGAQYF.

The genes are TRBV7-9 and TRBJ2-7; without DNA, the TCRdb call of TRBD1 cannot be checked. The CDR3 sequence is 13 residues long. Germline-derived CDR1 and CDR2 are SEHNR and FQNEAQ (reference sequence). This chain's CDR3 is CASSPDSNYEQYF.

The rearrangement uses TRBV20-1 and TRBJ1-5. Germline CDR1 reads DFQATT; CDR2 reads SNEGSKA (reference sequence). The CDR3 is 13 amino acids. CDR3 sequence reads: CSARAGLGQPQHF.

The chain carries TRBV20-1 and TRBJ2-1; there is no DNA to check the TCRdb D call of TRBD1. Germline assignment: CDR1 DFQATT and CDR2 SNEGSKA (reference sequence). CDR3 length: 13 amino acids. The CDR3 region is CSAAPSSYNEQFF.

V gene TRBV12-3 or TRBV12-4 combines with J gene TRBJ1-1. There are 13 residues in the CDR3. The CDR3 here is CASSSEMNTEAFF.

This chain links TRBV7-9 with TRBJ1-1; TCRdb's D call, TRBD1, is unchecked because there is no DNA. Germline values: CDR1 SEHNR, CDR2 FQNEAQ (reference sequence). CDR3 length: 14 residues. The CDR3 here is CASSPPTGDTEAFF.

CDR3 sequence reads: CASSYSFRQGISPLHF. The chain carries TRBV6-5 and TRBJ1-6; no DNA is available, so the TRBD1 call from TCRdb remains unchecked. Germline CDR1 MNHEY, CDR2 SVGAGI. This CDR3 region has 16 residues.